Given below is one T cell receptor beta chain in context. This specimen belongs to a study of T cell changes during pregnancy in multiple sclerosis. Trimming removed 3 bases from V and 2 bases from J; junction bases left unmatched: 4. Per germline, CDR1 SGDLS and CDR2 YYNGEE. The CDR3 extends over 15 amino acids. The protocol was immunoSEQ multiplex PCR, while the TCRdb copy is restricted to in-frame clones and leaves out a portion. The data contain about 75,000 clones, 85% to 95% of them singletons. The receptor was derived from a female donor with multiple sclerosis, enrolled in a pregnancy study. The specimen comprised CD4+ T cells from peripheral blood mononuclear cells, sampled after pregnancy. The chain combines TRBV9 with TRBJ2-1; TRBD2 matches 8 bases. Here the CDR3 DNA reads TGTGCCAGCAGCGCGCGGGAGGACGCCTACAATGAGCAGTTCTTC. The encoded protein is CASSAREDAYNEQFF.